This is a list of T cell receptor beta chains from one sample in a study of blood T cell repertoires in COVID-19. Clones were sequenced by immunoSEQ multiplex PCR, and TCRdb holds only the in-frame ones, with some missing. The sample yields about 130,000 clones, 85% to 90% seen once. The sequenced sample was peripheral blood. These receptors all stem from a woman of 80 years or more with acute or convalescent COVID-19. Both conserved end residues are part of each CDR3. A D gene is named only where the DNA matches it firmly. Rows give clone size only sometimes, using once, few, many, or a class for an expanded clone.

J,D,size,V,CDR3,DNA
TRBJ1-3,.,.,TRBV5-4,CASSSDSGNRNTIYF,TGTGCCAGCAGCTCCGACAGTGGAAACCGAAACACCATATATTTT
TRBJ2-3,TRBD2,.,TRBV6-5,CASSKLAGTDTQYF,TGTGCCAGCAGCAAACTAGCGGGCACAGATACGCAGTATTTT
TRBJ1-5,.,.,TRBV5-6,CASSLGQRNQPQHF,TGTGCCAGCAGCTTGGGACAGCGCAATCAGCCCCAGCATTTT
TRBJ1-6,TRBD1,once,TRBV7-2,CASSQGAGRSPLHF,TGTGCCAGCAGCCAGGGGGCAGGGCGATCACCCCTCCACTTT
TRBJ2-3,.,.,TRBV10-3,CAISGTIPGSTDTQYF,TGTGCCATCAGTGGGACTATCCCAGGGTCCACAGATACGCAGTATTTT
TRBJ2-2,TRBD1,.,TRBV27,CASRQGRNTGELFF,TGTGCCAGCAGACAGGGGCGGAACACCGGGGAGCTGTTTTTT
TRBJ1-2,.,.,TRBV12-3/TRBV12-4,CASIQGNSGYTF,TGTGCCAGCATCCAGGGGAATTCTGGCTACACCTTC
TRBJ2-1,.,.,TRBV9,CASSEYRGNEQFF,TGTGCCAGCAGCGAGTACCGGGGGAATGAGCAGTTCTTC
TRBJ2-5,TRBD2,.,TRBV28,CASSFLTTSGGALDLQETQYF,TGTGCCAGCAGTTTCCTCACGACTAGCGGGGGGGCTTTAGATCTGCAAGAGACCCAGTACTTC
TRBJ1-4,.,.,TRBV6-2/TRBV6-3,CASSRRPTIGNEKLFF,TGTGCCAGCAGCCGTCGCCCAACGATCGGGAATGAAAAACTGTTTTTT
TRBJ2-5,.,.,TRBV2,CASSEYQIQETQYF,TGTGCCAGCAGTGAATATCAGATACAAGAGACCCAGTACTTC
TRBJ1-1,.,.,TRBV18,CASSPGITRGEAFF,TGTGCCAGCTCACCAGGGATTACCCGGGGTGAAGCTTTCTTT
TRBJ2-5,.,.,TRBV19,CASSTGVETQYF,TGTGCCAGTAGTACAGGGGTAGAGACCCAGTACTTC
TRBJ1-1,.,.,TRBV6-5,CASSFTRSAEAFF,TGTGCCAGCAGTTTTACGAGGAGCGCTGAAGCTTTCTTT
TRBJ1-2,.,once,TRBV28,CASSFADTNYGYTF,TGTGCCAGCAGTTTTGCGGATACTAACTATGGCTACACCTTC
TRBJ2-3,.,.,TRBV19,CASSTTVVPDTQYF,TGTGCCAGTAGTACTACAGTGGTCCCAGATACGCAGTATTTT
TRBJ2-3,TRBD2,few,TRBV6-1,CASSEAAGGPDTQYF,TGTGCCAGCAGTGAAGCAGCGGGGGGGCCAGATACGCAGTATTTT
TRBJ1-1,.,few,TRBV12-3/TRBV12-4,CASSLGRNTEAFF,TGTGCCAGCAGTTTAGGCAGGAACACTGAAGCTTTCTTT
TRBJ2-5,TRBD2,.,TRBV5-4,CASSATSGGQETQYF,TGTGCCAGCAGCGCCACTAGCGGGGGGCAGGAGACCCAGTACTTC
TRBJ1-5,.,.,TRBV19,CASSIVQGSGNQPQHF,TGTGCCAGTAGTATAGTTCAGGGGTCGGGCAATCAGCCCCAGCATTTT
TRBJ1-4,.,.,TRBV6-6,CASSLQNNEKLFF,TGTGCCAGCAGTCTACAGAATAATGAAAAACTGTTTTTT
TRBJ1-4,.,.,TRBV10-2,CASSNLLTTNEKLFF,TGCGCCAGCAGTAACCTACTAACAACTAATGAAAAACTGTTTTTT
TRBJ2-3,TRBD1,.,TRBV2,CASTLAGGLALTTQYF,TGTGCCAGCACGTTGGCAGGGGGCTTAGCACTGACTACGCAGTATTTT
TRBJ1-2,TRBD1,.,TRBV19,CASSIDYWGQGHGYTF,TGTGCCAGTAGTATAGATTATTGGGGACAGGGGCATGGCTACACCTTC
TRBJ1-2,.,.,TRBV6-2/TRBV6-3,CASSYSGYGYTF,TGTGCCAGCAGTTATTCCGGGTATGGCTACACCTTC
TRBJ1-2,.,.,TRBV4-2,CASSQDRATERGYTF,TGTGCCAGCAGCCAAGATAGAGCGACAGAAAGGGGCTACACCTTC
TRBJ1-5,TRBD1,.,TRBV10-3,CAISESTGGLNQPQHF,TGTGCCATCAGTGAGTCTACAGGGGGCCTCAATCAGCCCCAGCATTTT
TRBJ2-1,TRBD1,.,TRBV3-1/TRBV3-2,CASSHTPGQGRRAMGQFF,TGTGCCAGCAGTCATACTCCGGGACAGGGGCGCCGGGCAATGGGGCAGTTCTTC
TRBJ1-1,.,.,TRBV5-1,CASSPPTGPGAFF,TGCGCCAGCAGCCCACCGACCGGCCCCGGGGCTTTCTTT
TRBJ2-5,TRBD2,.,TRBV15,CATSRSRGGAYQETQYF,TGTGCCACCAGCAGATCACGCGGGGGAGCGTACCAAGAGACCCAGTACTTC
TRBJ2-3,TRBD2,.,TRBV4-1,CASSPSGGPTDTQYF,TGCGCCAGCAGCCCTAGCGGGGGGCCCACAGATACGCAGTATTTT
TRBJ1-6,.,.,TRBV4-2,CASSLHLSRGDSPLHF,TGTGCCAGCAGCCTCCATCTATCCCGTGGTGATTCACCCCTCCACTTT
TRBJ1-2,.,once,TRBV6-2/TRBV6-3,CASSRLLWGGGGYTF,TGTGCCAGCAGCCGCCTATTATGGGGGGGAGGTGGCTACACCTTC
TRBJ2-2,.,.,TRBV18,CASSRPTGTGELFF,TGTGCCAGCTCACGCCCTACAGGCACCGGGGAGCTGTTTTTT
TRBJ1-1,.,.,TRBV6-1,CASSELQTNTEAFF,TGTGCCAGCAGTGAGCTACAGACAAACACTGAAGCTTTCTTT
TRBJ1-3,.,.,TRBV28,CATSGGGSGNTIYF,TGTGCCACCTCGGGGGGCGGCTCTGGAAACACCATATATTTT